The 3 T cell receptor beta chains below all came from one sample that was sequenced in a study of shared clonotypes between healthy human individuals. The table came from immunoSEQ multiplex PCR; TCRdb's copy has only in-frame clones and leaves some out. The sample carries about 2.5 million clones, roughly 92% recorded once. The source material was naive CD4+ T cells from PBMCs. Documented subset: CD45RA+ positively selected. The receptors come from a man younger than 30 in good health. Some clones in this sample may be carry-over from other donors' samples.

Note on this clone: Other nucleotide sequences from this sample produce the same CDR3. J is TRBJ2-7 and V is TRBV6-5; maybe TRBD2 (6 bases). V lost 0 bases, J lost 2 bases, and 8 bases lay in between. Germline V lookup: CDR1 MNHEY, CDR2 SVGAGI. The length of the CDR3 is 14 residues. In nucleotides, the CDR3 is TGTGCCAGCAGTTACTCTGGCGGGACCTACGAGCAGTACTTC. Amino acids: CASSYSGGTYEQYF.

The chain is built from TRBV2 and TRBJ2-7, with D maybe TRBD1 (5 bases). Germline values: CDR1 SNHLY, CDR2 FYNNEI. Trimming pared 8 bases from V and 0 bases from J, leaving 14 bases between. The CDR3 runs 14 residues. The CDR3 DNA reads TGTGCCAGCTGCAGGGTTGTGGCCTCCTACGAGCAGTACTTC. This gives the protein CASCRVVASYEQYF.

This clone was counted once. The CDR3 loop is CASSSGLWAYNEQFF. The CDR3 DNA reads as TGTGCCAGCAGCTCCGGTCTCTGGGCCTACAATGAGCAGTTCTTC. The gene calls are TRBV28 and TRBJ2-1, with unresolved D. Per the germline V gene, CDR1 is MDHEN and CDR2 is SYDVKM. The CDR3 sequence is 15 residues long. Trimming removed 6 bases at V and 2 bases at J, with 14 bases between.